A selection of T cell receptor beta chains follows, all from one sample in a study of CD8 T cells in ankylosing spondylitis. Each CDR3 protein is one row after TCRdb ran MiXCR on the 5' RACE reads. The table has 350,000 to 450,000 distinct CDR3 sequences, approximately 22% seen once. The sequenced material came from blood, either unsorted or a sorted T cell fraction (not recorded which). The receptors derive from a male donor with ankylosing spondylitis or in good health (not recorded which). CDR3s include the opening cysteine and the closing phenylalanine or tryptophan. Each record gives: clone size, V gene, D gene, CDR3 length, J gene, CDR3 protein, CDR3 DNA. D genes are given only for firm matches. Where a row states a size, it is once, few, many or the class of an expanded clone; other rows omit it.

clone_size: .; v_call: TRBV7-9; d_call: .; cdr3_length: 14; j_call: TRBJ1-6; cdr3_aa: CASSFGGLDSPLHF; cdr3_nt: TGTGCCAGCAGCTTCGGGGGCTTGGATTCACCCCTCCACTTT
clone_size: .; v_call: TRBV3-1; d_call: .; cdr3_length: 15; j_call: TRBJ2-7; cdr3_aa: CASSQDPGLHYEQYF; cdr3_nt: TGTGCCAGCAGCCAAGACCCAGGACTACACTACGAGCAGTACTTC
clone_size: few; v_call: TRBV5-1; d_call: .; cdr3_length: 12; j_call: TRBJ2-1; cdr3_aa: CASSLVGPEQFF; cdr3_nt: TGCGCCAGCAGCTTGGTAGGGCCGGAGCAGTTCTTC
clone_size: .; v_call: TRBV12-3/TRBV12-4; d_call: .; cdr3_length: 14; j_call: TRBJ2-3; cdr3_aa: CASSFTLNTDTQYF; cdr3_nt: TGTGCCAGCAGTTTTACCCTTAACACAGATACGCAGTATTTT
clone_size: few; v_call: TRBV4-1; d_call: .; cdr3_length: 14; j_call: TRBJ1-1; cdr3_aa: CASSQATDNTEAFF; cdr3_nt: TGCGCCAGCAGCCAAGCGACAGATAACACTGAAGCTTTCTTT
clone_size: few; v_call: TRBV20-1; d_call: .; cdr3_length: 16; j_call: TRBJ2-5; cdr3_aa: CSARGSHLGGAKTQYF; cdr3_nt: TGCAGTGCTAGAGGTTCCCACCTGGGCGGGGCCAAGACCCAGTACTTC
clone_size: .; v_call: TRBV7-2; d_call: TRBD2; cdr3_length: 15; j_call: TRBJ2-5; cdr3_aa: CASSPSGLEGETQYF; cdr3_nt: TGTGCCAGCAGCCCTTCGGGACTAGAGGGGGAGACCCAGTACTTC
clone_size: few; v_call: TRBV4-1; d_call: TRBD1; cdr3_length: 15; j_call: TRBJ2-1; cdr3_aa: CASSSALTTGNEQFF; cdr3_nt: TGCGCCAGCAGCTCCGCCCTTACGACAGGGAATGAGCAGTTCTTC
clone_size: many; v_call: TRBV12-3/TRBV12-4; d_call: TRBD2; cdr3_length: 14; j_call: TRBJ2-7; cdr3_aa: CASSFTAGPYEQYF; cdr3_nt: TGTGCCAGCAGTTTCACAGCGGGGCCCTACGAGCAGTACTTC
clone_size: few; v_call: TRBV20-1; d_call: .; cdr3_length: 15; j_call: TRBJ1-6; cdr3_aa: CSARERGSYNSPLHF; cdr3_nt: TGCAGTGCTAGAGAGCGAGGCTCCTATAATTCACCCCTCCACTTT
clone_size: few; v_call: TRBV5-1; d_call: .; cdr3_length: 12; j_call: TRBJ2-7; cdr3_aa: CASSAGGFEQYF; cdr3_nt: TGCGCCAGCAGCGCCGGAGGCTTCGAGCAGTACTTC
clone_size: few; v_call: TRBV20-1; d_call: TRBD1; cdr3_length: 15; j_call: TRBJ2-7; cdr3_aa: CSARSRDSYSYEQYF; cdr3_nt: TGCAGTGCTAGATCCCGGGACAGCTACTCCTACGAGCAGTACTTC
clone_size: few; v_call: TRBV29-1; d_call: .; cdr3_length: 12; j_call: TRBJ2-5; cdr3_aa: CSVRGGPETQYF; cdr3_nt: TGCAGCGTTCGCGGGGGCCCTGAGACCCAGTACTTC
clone_size: .; v_call: TRBV2; d_call: TRBD1; cdr3_length: 19; j_call: TRBJ2-7; cdr3_aa: CASSEFRDRGRAVHFGQYF; cdr3_nt: TGTGCCAGCAGTGAGTTCCGGGACAGGGGTCGAGCAGTACATTTCGGGCAGTACTTC
clone_size: few; v_call: TRBV25-1; d_call: .; cdr3_length: 16; j_call: TRBJ2-3; cdr3_aa: CASSEYKGGRTDTQYF; cdr3_nt: TGTGCCAGCAGTGAATACAAGGGGGGACGCACAGATACGCAGTATTTT
clone_size: .; v_call: TRBV7-4; d_call: TRBD2; cdr3_length: 18; j_call: TRBJ2-7; cdr3_aa: CASSPSFLSGLAYYEQYF; cdr3_nt: TGTGCCAGCTCCCCAAGCTTCCTTTCGGGACTAGCCTATTACGAGCAGTACTTC
clone_size: .; v_call: TRBV6-5; d_call: .; cdr3_length: 14; j_call: TRBJ1-2; cdr3_aa: CASSYVTDSYGYTF; cdr3_nt: TGTGCCAGCAGTTACGTAACGGATTCTTATGGCTACACCTTC
clone_size: few; v_call: TRBV15; d_call: TRBD1; cdr3_length: 13; j_call: TRBJ2-5; cdr3_aa: CATSATGKETQYF; cdr3_nt: TGTGCCACCAGCGCGACAGGGAAGGAGACCCAGTACTTC
clone_size: few; v_call: TRBV11-1; d_call: TRBD2; cdr3_length: 18; j_call: TRBJ2-5; cdr3_aa: CASRGTLRLAGVQETQYF; cdr3_nt: TGTGCCAGCAGAGGGACCCTACGACTAGCGGGGGTGCAAGAGACCCAGTACTTC
clone_size: few; v_call: TRBV5-6; d_call: .; cdr3_length: 16; j_call: TRBJ2-7; cdr3_aa: CASSSKTGILGYEQYF; cdr3_nt: TGTGCCAGCAGCTCGAAGACCGGGATCCTAGGCTACGAGCAGTACTTC
clone_size: .; v_call: TRBV7-9; d_call: .; cdr3_length: 14; j_call: TRBJ2-5; cdr3_aa: CASSLGGRAETQYF; cdr3_nt: TGTGCCAGCAGCTTGGGGGGCAGGGCCGAGACCCAGTACTTC
clone_size: .; v_call: TRBV7-9; d_call: .; cdr3_length: 14; j_call: TRBJ2-3; cdr3_aa: CASSLANNPDTQYF; cdr3_nt: TGTGCCAGCAGCTTAGCGAATAATCCAGATACGCAGTATTTT
clone_size: .; v_call: TRBV4-1; d_call: .; cdr3_length: 13; j_call: TRBJ2-5; cdr3_aa: CASSQVEQETQYF; cdr3_nt: TGCGCCAGCAGCCAAGTGGAGCAAGAGACCCAGTACTTC
clone_size: .; v_call: TRBV4-1; d_call: TRBD2; cdr3_length: 14; j_call: TRBJ2-7; cdr3_aa: CASSPGGADYEQYF; cdr3_nt: TGCGCCAGCAGCCCGGGAGGGGCGGACTACGAGCAGTACTTC
clone_size: few; v_call: TRBV7-6; d_call: .; cdr3_length: 13; j_call: TRBJ2-2; cdr3_aa: CASRGGNTGELFF; cdr3_nt: TGTGCCAGCCGGGGAGGGAACACCGGGGAGCTGTTTTTT
clone_size: .; v_call: TRBV27; d_call: TRBD2; cdr3_length: 17; j_call: TRBJ2-1; cdr3_aa: CASSLYPGTSGHNEQFF; cdr3_nt: TGTGCCAGCAGTTTATATCCCGGGACTAGCGGCCACAATGAGCAGTTCTTC
clone_size: .; v_call: TRBV20-1; d_call: TRBD2; cdr3_length: 17; j_call: TRBJ2-5; cdr3_aa: CSARDRWLAGYQETQYF; cdr3_nt: TGCAGTGCTAGAGATCGCTGGCTAGCGGGGTATCAAGAGACCCAGTACTTC
clone_size: .; v_call: TRBV7-2; d_call: .; cdr3_length: 14; j_call: TRBJ1-4; cdr3_aa: CASSSMQGGEKLFF; cdr3_nt: TGTGCCAGCAGCTCCATGCAGGGTGGAGAAAAACTGTTTTTT
clone_size: .; v_call: TRBV4-1; d_call: .; cdr3_length: 16; j_call: TRBJ1-6; cdr3_aa: CASSQTWGARNSPLHF; cdr3_nt: TGCGCCAGCAGCCAAACCTGGGGCGCCCGTAATTCACCCCTCCACTTT
clone_size: few; v_call: TRBV3-1; d_call: .; cdr3_length: 14; j_call: TRBJ2-3; cdr3_aa: CASSQEADTDTQYF; cdr3_nt: TGTGCCAGCAGCCAAGAGGCAGACACAGATACGCAGTATTTT
clone_size: .; v_call: TRBV4-1; d_call: .; cdr3_length: 14; j_call: TRBJ2-7; cdr3_aa: CASSQVLGTNEQYF; cdr3_nt: TGCGCCAGCAGCCAAGTCCTCGGGACGAACGAGCAGTACTTC
clone_size: few; v_call: TRBV20-1; d_call: .; cdr3_length: 12; j_call: TRBJ1-5; cdr3_aa: CSVEGINQPQHF; cdr3_nt: TGCAGTGTCGAGGGGATCAATCAGCCCCAGCATTTT
clone_size: .; v_call: TRBV3-1; d_call: TRBD1; cdr3_length: 14; j_call: TRBJ2-1; cdr3_aa: CASRPGTGLNEQFF; cdr3_nt: TGTGCCAGCAGGCCCGGGACAGGGCTGAATGAGCAGTTCTTC
clone_size: .; v_call: TRBV4-1; d_call: TRBD2; cdr3_length: 19; j_call: TRBJ2-2; cdr3_aa: CASSQDPSLAGADTGELFF; cdr3_nt: TGCGCCAGCAGCCAAGACCCATCACTAGCGGGGGCCGACACCGGGGAGCTGTTTTTT
clone_size: .; v_call: TRBV4-1; d_call: .; cdr3_length: 16; j_call: TRBJ2-7; cdr3_aa: CASTPMGGASSYEQYF; cdr3_nt: TGCGCCAGCACCCCAATGGGGGGGGCAAGCTCCTACGAGCAGTACTTC
clone_size: .; v_call: TRBV20-1; d_call: .; cdr3_length: 17; j_call: TRBJ2-7; cdr3_aa: CSASRGDKWDTAYEQYF; cdr3_nt: TGCAGTGCTTCCCGGGGAGATAAGTGGGACACAGCCTACGAGCAGTACTTC
clone_size: many; v_call: TRBV12-3/TRBV12-4; d_call: .; cdr3_length: 12; j_call: TRBJ1-1; cdr3_aa: CASSLSGSEAFF; cdr3_nt: TGTGCCAGCAGTTTATCCGGTTCCGAAGCTTTCTTT
clone_size: once; v_call: TRBV12-5; d_call: .; cdr3_length: 15; j_call: TRBJ2-5; cdr3_aa: CASGLYGSGEETQYF; cdr3_nt: TGTGCTAGTGGTTTGTACGGGTCAGGGGAAGAGACCCAGTACTTC
clone_size: .; v_call: TRBV24-1; d_call: .; cdr3_length: 15; j_call: TRBJ2-1; cdr3_aa: CATSDPRRGHNEQFF; cdr3_nt: TGTGCCACCAGTGACCCTCGCAGGGGTCACAATGAGCAGTTCTTC
clone_size: few; v_call: TRBV5-5; d_call: TRBD1; cdr3_length: 15; j_call: TRBJ2-7; cdr3_aa: CASSSGTGPGYEQYF; cdr3_nt: TGTGCCAGCAGCTCCGGGACAGGCCCTGGGTATGAGCAGTACTTC
clone_size: few; v_call: TRBV5-6; d_call: TRBD1; cdr3_length: 15; j_call: TRBJ2-7; cdr3_aa: CASSPDRVPTYEQYF; cdr3_nt: TGTGCCAGCAGCCCGGACAGGGTCCCCACCTACGAGCAGTACTTC
clone_size: .; v_call: TRBV29-1; d_call: TRBD2; cdr3_length: 15; j_call: TRBJ2-2; cdr3_aa: CSVYSGSANTGELFF; cdr3_nt: TGCAGCGTCTATAGCGGGTCCGCGAACACCGGGGAGCTGTTTTTT
clone_size: .; v_call: TRBV28; d_call: .; cdr3_length: 15; j_call: TRBJ2-3; cdr3_aa: CASSLSEGRADTQYF; cdr3_nt: TGTGCCAGCAGTTTATCCGAGGGGCGCGCAGATACGCAGTATTTT
clone_size: few; v_call: TRBV29-1; d_call: .; cdr3_length: 12; j_call: TRBJ1-2; cdr3_aa: CSVPANTPGYTF; cdr3_nt: TGCAGCGTCCCGGCAAATACCCCGGGCTACACCTTC
clone_size: few; v_call: TRBV6-5; d_call: .; cdr3_length: 15; j_call: TRBJ2-1; cdr3_aa: CASSYTQGQYNEQFF; cdr3_nt: TGTGCCAGCAGTTACACGCAGGGCCAATACAATGAGCAGTTCTTC
clone_size: .; v_call: TRBV6-1; d_call: TRBD1; cdr3_length: 15; j_call: TRBJ2-7; cdr3_aa: CASSEFRGSPYEQYF; cdr3_nt: TGTGCCAGCAGTGAATTCAGGGGGAGCCCCTACGAGCAGTACTTC
clone_size: few; v_call: TRBV3-1; d_call: TRBD2; cdr3_length: 16; j_call: TRBJ2-7; cdr3_aa: CASSRDLAGSSYEQYF; cdr3_nt: TGTGCCAGCAGCCGAGACTTAGCGGGGAGCTCCTACGAGCAGTACTTC
clone_size: .; v_call: TRBV5-6; d_call: .; cdr3_length: 15; j_call: TRBJ2-3; cdr3_aa: CASTTWWATTDTQYF; cdr3_nt: TGTGCCAGCACTACATGGTGGGCTACCACAGATACGCAGTATTTT
clone_size: .; v_call: TRBV29-1; d_call: .; cdr3_length: 15; j_call: TRBJ1-1; cdr3_aa: CSVEPEGRWGTEAFF; cdr3_nt: TGCAGCGTTGAACCCGAGGGGAGGTGGGGCACTGAAGCTTTCTTT
clone_size: .; v_call: TRBV14; d_call: .; cdr3_length: 14; j_call: TRBJ2-1; cdr3_aa: CASQEGSSYNEQFF; cdr3_nt: TGTGCCAGTCAAGAGGGGAGCTCCTACAATGAGCAGTTCTTC
clone_size: few; v_call: TRBV7-9; d_call: TRBD2; cdr3_length: 16; j_call: TRBJ2-3; cdr3_aa: CASSPPGLAGTDTQYF; cdr3_nt: TGTGCCAGCAGCCCGCCGGGACTAGCGGGCACAGATACGCAGTATTTT
clone_size: few; v_call: TRBV5-1; d_call: TRBD2; cdr3_length: 16; j_call: TRBJ2-3; cdr3_aa: CASSPTSGVTTDTQYF; cdr3_nt: TGCGCCAGCAGTCCTACTAGCGGGGTTACCACAGATACGCAGTATTTT
clone_size: few; v_call: TRBV2; d_call: .; cdr3_length: 15; j_call: TRBJ2-3; cdr3_aa: CASSEAVATTDTQYF; cdr3_nt: TGTGCCAGCAGTGAAGCCGTCGCTACCACAGATACGCAGTATTTT